This T cell receptor beta chain stems from a study of T cell changes during pregnancy in multiple sclerosis. The V end lost 0 bases, the J end lost 2 bases, and 7 bases lay between the germline ends. The germline V gene encodes CDR1 SGHRS and CDR2 YFSETQ. The CDR3 totals 14 residues. Using immunoSEQ multiplex PCR, the repertoire was profiled, and TCRdb retains in-frame clones only, with some absent. Of approximately 42,000 clones listed, approximately 80% are singletons. The sequence came from a female donor with multiple sclerosis, enrolled in a pregnancy study. The chain is built from TRBV5-1 and TRBJ2-3, with a tentative D call TRBD1 (5 bases). This specimen was CD4+ T cells from peripheral blood mononuclear cells, taken before pregnancy. CDR3 nucleotide sequence: TGCGCCAGCAGCTTGGGGGGCTACACAGATACGCAGTATTTT. Translating gives CASSLGGYTDTQYF.